This passage covers 4 T cell receptor beta chains from one sample sequenced in a study of blood T cell repertoires in COVID-19. Method: immunoSEQ multiplex PCR; TCRdb's copy keeps in-frame clones and lacks some. The profile shows over 90,000 clones, 92% of them singletons. The sequenced sample consisted of peripheral blood. These TCRs come from a woman between 50 and 59 years old with COVID-19, enrolled during active disease.

The genes are TRBV4-2 and TRBJ2-1; 11 positions match TRBD2. Germline loops: CDR1 LGHNA, CDR2 YNFKEQ. The CDR3 is made up of 17 amino acids. Trimming at V came to 0 bases and at J to 7 bases, leaving 8 bases not matched to a gene. Written as DNA, the CDR3 is TGTGCCAGCAGCCAAGATCAAGGGACTAGCGGCGGGAATGAGCAGTTCTTC. Protein: CASSQDQGTSGGNEQFF.

This chain uses TRBV5-1 with TRBJ1-4; D call uncertain. This CDR3 region has 13 residues. The germline gives CDR1 SGHRS, CDR2 YFSETQ. V was shortened by 4 bases and J by 8 bases, with 12 bases between the two germline ends. The CDR3 reads CASSQEGREKLFF. The CDR3 nucleotides read TGCGCCAGCAGCCAAGAGGGTCGAGAAAAACTGTTTTTT.

The J gene is TRBJ1-3, the V gene TRBV5-1, with 7 bases aligning to TRBD1. Trimming at V came to 3 bases and at J to 3 bases, leaving 3 bases not matched to a gene. The CDR3 sequence is 14 residues long. Germline V gene lookup returns CDR1 SGHRS and CDR2 YFSETQ. The CDR3 reads CASSSGQYGNTIYF. CDR3 in DNA: TGCGCCAGCAGCTCGGGACAGTATGGAAACACCATATATTTT. The full variable domain, rest sourced from reference TRBV5-1 and TRBJ1-3, is KAGVTQTPRYLIKTRGQQVTLSCSPISGHRSVSWYQQTPGQGLQFLFEYFSETQRNKGNFPGRFSGRQFSNSRSEMNVSTLELGDSALYLCASSSGQYGNTIYFGEGSWLTVV.

CDR3 protein: CATSDLWTAYNSPLHF. In DNA, the CDR3 is TGTGCCACCAGTGACCTATGGACAGCTTATAATTCACCCCTCCACTTT. The chain carries TRBV24-1 and TRBJ1-6, with a weak D call TRBD1 (6 bases). Per germline, CDR1 KGHDR and CDR2 SFDVKD. V lost 4 bases and J 4 bases, leaving 13 bases between the germline ends. This CDR3 is 16 amino acids long.